This T cell receptor beta chain was identified during a study of blood T cell repertoires in COVID-19 (dated by TCRdb to the early 2020s). General notes on the study: Samples covering the acute and convalescent phases of COVID-19 were provided by collaborators in the United States, Italy and Spain. Sample metadata almost always included a de-identified subject ID, COVID-19 status, age in years and sex. Where available, HLA class I and class II types were taken from metadata supplied by the sample provider and were not determined by assay-based typing. The material from the prospective study consisted of cDNA or gDNA derived from T cells, B-cell-depleted T cells, or PBMCs. The samples were drawn from the first 160 participants of the ongoing ImmuneRACE study and from 1,254 subjects provided by 6 global collaborators. The repertoires were released in a freely available public database intended as a resource for research on the immune response to SARS-CoV-2. The dataset comprised deeply sampled blood TCRbeta repertoires from subjects exposed to, actively infected with, or recovered from COVID-19. Overall results and qualifications from the work: The quantity of clinical and demographic metadata differed by source and by participant and was supplied without curation.

TCRbeta CDR3 regions were amplified from genomic DNA by means of the immunoSEQ Assay, a bias-controlled multiplex PCR. The study's own analysis went as follows. Nucleated cell counts per sample were estimated from amplification of reference gene primers within the assay. To quantify the absolute abundance of each unique TCRbeta CDR3 rearrangement, sequence reads were collapsed and filtered. Productive Simpson clonality was computed per sample as the square root of Simpson's diversity index over productive rearrangements. TCRdb mirrors the immuneACCESS table, restricted to in-frame sequences. Some clones are absent from its copies; in checked studies, under half trace to an unresolved V gene, and the reason for the others is unknown. The DNA gave D and trimming, while V, J and clone size come from that table. Here the sample has about 400,000 clones; approximately 87% occur a single time. The ten most abundant clones make up about 10% of the sample.

In the prospective study, participants were 18 to 89 years old, resided in fewer than 25 geographic areas of the United States, and were enrolled through a virtual design. In the prospective study, participants were assigned to cohorts based on the clinical history participants reported in a screening survey and a study questionnaire. Recovered participants in ImmuneRACE Cohort 3 were defined by two consecutive negative NP/OP PCR tests, clearance by a healthcare professional, or resolution of symptoms. Mobile phlebotomists in the prospective study collected whole blood, serum and a nasopharyngeal or oropharyngeal swab from every participant. Additional blood draws and questionnaires over an approximately two-month period could optionally be provided by prospective study participants. Before DNA extraction, prospective study blood samples were shipped either frozen or at room temperature. On this clone itself: Its binding antigen is unknown. No base quality information exists; no much larger clone differs at one position.

CDR1 is given as SGHRS and CDR2 as YFSETQ, both from the germline V gene. The CDR3 runs 13 amino acids, cysteine and phenylalanine included. CDR3 DNA only is kept here, 39 bases in frame from base 1. V is cut by 4 bases and J by 7 bases, and the space between the germline ends is 12 bases. The TCR sequence derives from a woman between 50 and 59 years old who had recovered from COVID-19. Recombination joined TRBV5-1 with TRBJ2-4; a tentative D match to TRBD1 spans 6 bases. The material sequenced was PBMCs or T cells enriched from blood (not recorded which). The DNA sequence is TGCGCCAGCAGCGACGGGACAACTAACATTCAGTACTTC. The resulting protein is CASSDGTTNIQYF.